This T cell receptor (beta chain) was recovered during a study of shared clonotypes between healthy human individuals. Study-level findings and limits: Compared with clonotypes that all four donors shared, non-shared clonotypes had lower generation probabilities. Memory subsets generally showed lower estimated richness than naive subsets. Despite large depth, rarefaction showed incomplete sorted-subset sequencing. What limited the represented genetic and exposure-history diversity was the small number of donors.

The germline CDR1 and CDR2 sequences are MNHNS and SASEGT. The CDR3 contains 14 residues. This clone showed up just once. Its antigen is still unknown. A read error may account for a junction end that differs from germline. Profiled with immunoSEQ multiplex PCR; TCRdb holds only in-frame clones, not every one. The profile shows roughly 700,000 clones, around 67% of them singletons. The sequenced sample was memory CD4+ T cells sorted from blood. The subset was: CD45RA-negative fraction. The chain employs TRBV6-1 and TRBJ2-5; D is perhaps TRBD1 or TRBD2 (5 bases each). This TCR was sampled from a woman under 40 in good health. The CDR3 loop is CASSEGGGQETQYF. The CDR3 DNA sequence: TGTGCCAGCAGCGAAGGTGGGGGTCAAGAGACCCAGTACTTC.